This TCR beta chain was recorded in a study of siplizumab effects on memory and regulatory T cells. Study-wide points: Phenotypic classification as naive or memory proved unattainable for roughly 75-97% of proliferating CD4+ or CD8+ clones. Alloreactive sequences traceable to unstimulated CD4+ memory cells declined significantly under siplizumab. Both greater diversity than memory cells and a major contribution to the alloresponse seemed to characterize naive T cells.

Trimming cost V 0 bases and J 5 bases, with 8 bases left between them. The CDR3 extends over 13 amino acids. CDR1 and CDR2 from the germline V gene are MNHEY and SMNVEV (reference sequence). Libraries were prepared by immunoSEQ multiplex PCR; TCRdb keeps only in-frame clonotypes and omits some of them. This sample has thousands of clones, with less than 75% found just once. Of note for this clone: Its matching antigen is unknown.

Input material: effector memory CD8+ T cells sorted from blood. The subset denotes: unstimulated CD8+ effector memory T cells. This chain connects TRBV27 to TRBJ2-7; TRBD1 or TRBD2 may be the D gene (5 bases each). The receptor's source is a human donor in good health. The CDR3 protein is CASSLSRGNEQYF. For the CDR3, the DNA is TGTGCCAGCAGTTTATCTCGGGGCAACGAGCAGTACTTC.